These T cell receptor beta chains were read from a single sample in a study of response to subunit inactivated influenza vaccine. TCRdb re-called the RT-PCR reads through MiXCR, storing one row per CDR3 protein. The sample yields 450,000 to 550,000 distinct CDR3 sequences, 25% seen once. Material: CD4+ T cells sorted from PBMCs, obtained 5 to 6 days after vaccination. Receptors were obtained from a man aged 45-60 years who received an inactivated influenza vaccine. The CDR3 runs from the conserved cysteine through the conserved F or W. A D gene is named only where the DNA matches it firmly. Clone size is shown for a subset of rows, as once, few, many or a class of expanded clone.

>few|TRBV19|TRBJ2-4|NA
TGTGCCAGTAGTCCCCTCGGTCGACCCATAGCCAAAAACATTCAGTACTTC
CASSPLGRPIAKNIQYF
>NA|TRBV11-2|TRBJ1-6|NA
TGTGCCAGCAGCTTAGATCGAGTACCCCTCCACTTT
CASSLDRVPLHF
>NA|TRBV20-1|TRBJ1-2|NA
TGCAGTGGGGTCGGTGGCTACACCTTC
CSGVGGYTF
>NA|TRBV11-2|TRBJ2-7|TRBD1
TGTGCCAGCAGCTCGCTCGGGACAGGGTTACACGAGCAGTACTTC
CASSSLGTGLHEQYF
>NA|TRBV20-1|TRBJ2-1|NA
TGCAAGGGCGGCTACAATGAGCAGTTCTTC
CKGGYNEQFF
>many|TRBV3-1|TRBJ1-6|TRBD1
TGTGCCAGCGGAGCAGGGGGACGGAATTCACCCCTCCACTTT
CASGAGGRNSPLHF
>NA|TRBV20-1|TRBJ2-3|TRBD2
TGCAGTGCGGACCCAATAGCGGGAGGCAGGACAGATACGCAGTATTTT
CSADPIAGGRTDTQYF
>few|TRBV20-1|TRBJ1-2|NA
TGCAGTGCTAGAGTTAGGCAGGGCGGTGGCTACACCTTC
CSARVRQGGGYTF
>NA|TRBV28|TRBJ2-7|TRBD2
TGTGCCAGCAGTCGACTAGCGGGAACCACCTACGAGCAGTACTTC
CASSRLAGTTYEQYF
>NA|TRBV5-1|TRBJ2-1|TRBD2
TGCGCCAGCAGCTCGACTAGCGGGAGCTCCTACAATGAGCAGTTCTTC
CASSSTSGSSYNEQFF
>NA|TRBV2|TRBJ2-1|NA
TGTGCCAGCAGCGCACCCGATCTTTTGAGTTACAATGAGCAGTTCTTC
CASSAPDLLSYNEQFF
>NA|TRBV7-2|TRBJ2-3|NA
TGTGCCAGCAGCCTAGCGAGAGAGAGGCCAGATACGCAGTATTTT
CASSLARERPDTQYF
>NA|TRBV15|TRBJ2-1|NA
TGTGCCACCACCCTCGTTAGTAGGGGGGCCTACAATGAGCAGTTCTTC
CATTLVSRGAYNEQFF
>many|TRBV29-1|TRBJ2-7|NA
TGCAGCGTTTCCAGCCCTGGGGACTACGAGCAGTACTTC
CSVSSPGDYEQYF
>few|TRBV12-3/TRBV12-4|TRBJ2-1|TRBD2
TGTGCCAGCAGTTTACGCGGACTAGCGGGAGTCAATGAGCAGTTCTTC
CASSLRGLAGVNEQFF
>NA|TRBV5-1|TRBJ2-5|NA
TGCGCCAGCAGGGCGGGCGACGGAGAGACCCAGTACTTC
CASRAGDGETQYF
>few|TRBV6-4|TRBJ2-3|TRBD1
TGTGCCAGCAGCTTAGGGCCGGGACAGAGCACAGATACGCAGTATTTT
CASSLGPGQSTDTQYF
>NA|TRBV6-5|TRBJ2-6|TRBD1
TGTGCCAGCAGTTCGGCTTCGGGACAGGGTACGTCTGGGGCCAACGTCCTGACTTTC
CASSSASGQGTSGANVLTF
>many|TRBV29-1|TRBJ1-1|NA
TGCAGCGTTGTACTGAGGAACACTGAAGCTTTCTTT
CSVVLRNTEAFF
>NA|TRBV11-2|TRBJ2-1|NA
TGTGCCAGCAGCCGCCGACTAGACTACAATGAGCAGTTCTTC
CASSRRLDYNEQFF
>NA|TRBV9|TRBJ1-4|NA
TGTGCCAGCAGCGTAGGGGAGAATGAAAAACTGTTTTTT
CASSVGENEKLFF
>few|TRBV6-1|TRBJ1-1|NA
TGTGCCAGCAGTCGCTTGAGGGACACTGAAGCTTTCTTT
CASSRLRDTEAFF
>many|TRBV28|TRBJ2-3|NA
TGTGCCAGCAGTTTCCGCGACTTCTATACGCAGTATTTT
CASSFRDFYTQYF
>NA|TRBV20-1|TRBJ2-3|TRBD2
TGCAGTGCTAGGCTAGCGGGAGCAAGAGATACGCAGTATTTT
CSARLAGARDTQYF
>NA|TRBV7-8|TRBJ2-1|NA
TGTGCCAGCAGCTTAGGTTCGACGGTTTACAATGAGCAGTTCTTC
CASSLGSTVYNEQFF
>NA|TRBV2|TRBJ1-3|NA
TGTGCCAGCAGGAGGGACACCAGATGGAGCGGAAACACCATATATTTT
CASRRDTRWSGNTIYF
>NA|TRBV3-1|TRBJ1-1|TRBD1
TGTGCCAGCAGCCTATTGACAGGGGGAAAGACTGAAGCTTTCTTT
CASSLLTGGKTEAFF
>NA|TRBV12-3/TRBV12-4|TRBJ2-5|TRBD1
TGTGCCAGCAGTTTTACCCGGGACAGGAAGTCTCGGTACTTC
CASSFTRDRKSRYF
>few|TRBV7-9|TRBJ1-5|NA
TGTGCCAGCAGCTTACAAGGGTCATCCCAGCATTTT
CASSLQGSSQHF
>NA|TRBV28|TRBJ1-6|NA
TGCGGTGGAAGCTCCTATAATTCACCCCTCCACTTT
CGGSSYNSPLHF
>NA|TRBV20-1|TRBJ2-2|NA
TGCAGTGCGCCTCTGGGACAACGCACCGGGGAGCTGTTTTTT
CSAPLGQRTGELFF
>NA|TRBV27|TRBJ2-5|NA
TGTGCCAGCAGTGGGTTTGGAGGTGGAGAGACCCAGTACTTC
CASSGFGGGETQYF
>NA|TRBV12-3/TRBV12-4|TRBJ1-5|NA
TGTGCCAGCAGTTTAGTACAGCCTAGCAATCAGCCCCAGCATTTT
CASSLVQPSNQPQHF
>many|TRBV7-9|TRBJ2-7|NA
TGTGCCAGCAGCTTGGGGTTGGGCAGGTTCTCCTACGAGCAGTACTTC
CASSLGLGRFSYEQYF
>few|TRBV4-2|TRBJ2-7|NA
TGTGCCAGCAGCCAAGTCAAGGGGCCGAGCTACGAGCAGTACTTC
CASSQVKGPSYEQYF
>NA|TRBV12-3/TRBV12-4|TRBJ2-4|NA
TGTGCCAGCAGTTTAGTGGGGTCTCGGGTCAGTAACTTC
CASSLVGSRVSNF
>NA|TRBV3-1|TRBJ2-2|NA
TGTGCCAGCAGCCCGGTGGGTCCCGGGGAGCTGTTTTTT
CASSPVGPGELFF
>NA|TRBV6-1|TRBJ1-1|TRBD1
TGTGCCAGCAATCAACAGGGGGCTAGGACTGAAGCTTTCTTT
CASNQQGARTEAFF
>many|TRBV29-1|TRBJ1-1|NA
TGCAGCGTTGCCCAGACCGGAAACACTGAAGCTTTCTTT
CSVAQTGNTEAFF
>NA|TRBV6-2/TRBV6-3|TRBJ2-7|TRBD1
TGTGCCAGCACCTCCTCCAGGGACAGCTACGAGCAGTACTTC
CASTSSRDSYEQYF
>few|TRBV9|TRBJ2-7|NA
TGTGCCAGCAGCGAAAGACCTAGCTCCTACGAGCAGTACTTC
CASSERPSSYEQYF
>few|TRBV20-1|TRBJ2-2|NA
TGCAGTGCTAGTCGACAGGCCACCGGGGAGCTGTTTTTT
CSASRQATGELFF
>NA|TRBV3-1|TRBJ1-4|TRBD1
TGTGCCAGCAGCCAAGGAGTCCCGGGACAGGGGACAACTAATGAAAAACTGTTTTTT
CASSQGVPGQGTTNEKLFF
>few|TRBV5-6|TRBJ2-7|NA
TGTGCCAGCAGCCCCGGTCTGCCCTACGAGCAGTACTTC
CASSPGLPYEQYF
>few|TRBV5-5|TRBJ1-1|TRBD1
TGTGCCAGCAGGGCTACCGGGACAGGGAACACTGAAGCTTTCTTT
CASRATGTGNTEAFF
>few|TRBV11-2|TRBJ2-1|NA
TGTGCCAGCAGTAAAAGGAGGGGTTCCGCAGGGAATGAGCAGTTCTTC
CASSKRRGSAGNEQFF
>few|TRBV20-1|TRBJ1-1|TRBD1
TGCAGTGCTAGCGACAGGGGGCGAAACACTGAAGCTTTCTTT
CSASDRGRNTEAFF
>few|TRBV5-1|TRBJ2-3|TRBD2
TGCGCCAGCAGCCCTCGGACTAGCGGGGGCACAGATACGCAGTATTTT
CASSPRTSGGTDTQYF
>few|TRBV7-2|TRBJ2-7|NA
TGTGCCAGCAGCCCCGGGACGTCCCGGAGGGGTACCTACGAGCAGTACTTC
CASSPGTSRRGTYEQYF
>NA|TRBV20-1|TRBJ2-2|NA
TGCAGTGCTAGAGATCTGAGGGCTGGCACCGGGGAGCTGTTTTTT
CSARDLRAGTGELFF